This T cell receptor beta chain was retrieved from a study of technical replicates of blood from a handful of donors. Data came from immunoSEQ multiplex PCR; TCRdb stores just in-frame clones and leaves some out. The table lists 85,000 to 100,000 clones, nearly 97% of them singletons. V shed 3 bases and J 2 bases; nucleotides not matched to a gene: 11. The CDR3 is 16 residues long. CDR1 is SGHNT and CDR2 is YYREEE in the germline V gene (reference sequence). The specimen sequenced was T cells isolated from PBMCs. The receptor comes from a human donor in good health. This chain uses TRBV5-4 with TRBJ2-7, with TRBD1 matching over 7 bases. In DNA, the CDR3 is TGTGCCAGCAGCTCTCAAAAGGGGGCAGGGGCCTACGAGCAGTACTTC. Amino acids: CASSSQKGAGAYEQYF.